These 5 T cell receptor beta chains originate from one sample sequenced in a study of TIL therapy for anti-PD-1-resistant metastatic lung cancer. The time point is: pre-treatment sample, taken before nivolumab and TIL therapy. Tumor tissue came from excised metastases, mostly pleural nodules or supraclavicular lymph nodes. Sequencing used immunoSEQ v3. The table came from immunoSEQ multiplex PCR; TCRdb's copy has only in-frame clones and leaves some out. The data contain 45,000 to 60,000 clones, about three quarters of them singletons. The sample in question was tumor tissue, obtained at baseline. The receptors derive from a person aged 25-85 years with non-small cell lung cancer.

The chain is built from TRBV4-1 and TRBJ2-7, with 9 nucleotides matching TRBD2. The CDR3 runs 15 residues. Losses at the gene ends were 4 bases for V and 1 base for J; bases not matched to a gene: 5. Germline loops: CDR1 MGHRA, CDR2 YSYEKL. This chain's CDR3 is CASSPQRGDSYEQYF. The CDR3 DNA reads as TGCGCCAGCAGCCCCCAGCGGGGGGATTCCTACGAGCAGTACTTC.

The rearrangement links TRBV7-9 to TRBJ2-3; no clear D. CDR3 length equals 11 residues. Trimming took off 8 bases at V and 2 bases at J, with 5 bases between the two ends. The germline V gene has CDR1 SEHNR and CDR2 FQNEAQ (reference sequence). CDR3 sequence: CASLNTDTQYF. Here the CDR3 DNA reads TGTGCCAGCCTTAACACAGATACGCAGTATTTT.

J is TRBJ2-5 and V is TRBV7-2; 10 bases agree with TRBD2. Germline values: CDR1 SGHTA, CDR2 FQGNSA. The CDR3 consists of 17 residues. V trimming: 0 bases; J trimming: 5 bases; junction bases outside the gene matches: 9. CDR3 in amino acids: CASSLAKLAGGGETQYF. DNA for the CDR3: TGTGCCAGCAGCTTAGCGAAGTTAGCGGGGGGCGGGGAGACCCAGTACTTC.

V and J are TRBV10-2 and TRBJ1-2, with 9 bases that match TRBD1. There are 13 residues in the CDR3. Germline CDR1 is WSHSY and CDR2 is SAAADI. J gave up 8 bases and V 6 bases, and 7 bases lay outside the gene matches. The CDR3 sequence: CASSPGTGKGYTF. In DNA, the CDR3 is TGCGCCAGCAGCCCCGGGACAGGGAAGGGCTACACCTTC.

This rearrangement joins TRBV7-8 to TRBJ1-5; D gene ambiguous. CDR3 length equals 15 residues. Trimming took off 1 base at V and 0 bases at J, with 7 bases between the two ends. Germline V CDR1 and CDR2: SGHVS, FQNEAQ. As DNA, the CDR3 is TGTGCCAGCAGCTTAGGAGATTATAGCAATCAGCCCCAGCATTTT. Protein sequence: CASSLGDYSNQPQHF.